The 3 T cell receptor beta chains presented below share a single source sample, sequenced in a study of identical twins. Using its own MiXCR run on the 5' RACE reads, TCRdb lists one record per CDR3 protein. Of 500,000 or so distinct CDR3 sequences in the sample, about 20% were seen once. This sample was also put to use in a study of T cells expressing NK-cell markers.

The material sequenced was CD4+ T cells sorted from blood. The receptors derive from a woman aged 18-29 years in good health.

The chain couples TRBV12-5 to TRBJ2-1, with TRBD1 matching 9 bases. The CDR3 sequence is 13 residues long. V shed 5 bases and J 12 bases; nucleotides not matched to a gene: 8. Looked up from germline, CDR1 is LGHNT and CDR2 is FRNRAP. The CDR3 reads CASGDPGQGRQFF. The CDR3 bases are TGTGCTAGTGGTGACCCGGGACAGGGTAGGCAGTTCTTC.

The chain joins TRBV29-1 to TRBJ2-1; a possible D gene is TRBD2 (6 bases). Trimming removed 4 bases from V and 6 bases from J, with 10 bases in between. The V gene's germline CDR1 is SQVTM and CDR2 ANQGSEA. The CDR3 length is 12 residues. The CDR3 nucleotides read TGCAGCGTTGGCGGGGTCAGCAATGAGCAGTTCTTC. Its protein is CSVGGVSNEQFF.

This chain uses TRBV5-1 with TRBJ1-4; D may be TRBD1 (6 bases). V dropped 0 bases and J dropped 6 bases, with 9 bases sitting between them. CDR1 SGHRS and CDR2 YFSETQ come from the germline V gene. The CDR3 runs to 14 residues. The CDR3 DNA sequence: TGCGCCAGCAGCTTGGAGGGGGGGGATGAAAAACTGTTTTTT. Encoded protein: CASSLEGGDEKLFF.